This T cell receptor (beta chain) was captured by sequencing in a study of cytomegalovirus exposure and HLA in healthy donors (dated by TCRdb to about 2017). For the wider study: According to an earlier analysis of a few hundred of the donors, about 190 million T cells yielded 117 million unique TCR beta sequences and approximately 280 Gb of sequence data. About 330 gigabases of sequencing data and 75 million to 85 million unique TCR sequences made up an early release that covered some 640 HLA-typed donors. The genetic ancestry cluster associated with self-reported Caucasian donors included 81% of the 300 to 400 genotyped donors. The study aimed to test whether signatures of past pathogen exposure could be identified by cataloging public T cell receptors. The study used immunosequencing to profile the T cell repertoires of approximately 630 subjects and linked those repertoires to cytomegalovirus serostatus. In addition to the first cohort of hundreds of subjects, a separate validation cohort of 130 or so different subjects was used. To predict cytomegalovirus infection status, the study combined high-throughput TCR immunosequencing, statistical association of individual TCRs with disease status, and machine learning. To study patterns of TCR occurrence, a later analysis re-analyzed previously published TCR beta repertoires from under 750 donors and added high-resolution HLA genotyping. Rather than using new phenotypic data, the later analysis identified candidate immune exposures from TCR beta sequences and from how often those sequences occurred across donors. An earlier analysis of some 500 of the donors used high-throughput TCR beta sequencing to judge whether each TCR beta V gene segment behaved as functional or pseudogenic. Donor age, sex, ethnicity and CMV serostatus were collected together with the repertoire data. In a later genetic analysis, genome-wide SNP genotypes for 398 of the 666 donors were used, and that subset was treated as a discovery cohort. All discovery cohort repertoires had been generated on a single sequencing platform. Both class I and class II loci were covered by HLA typing, at four-digit resolution. Typing coverage differed by locus: A, B, C, DRB1 and DQB1 were typed in about 620-630 donors, DQA1 in 522, DPA1 in 606, and DPB1 in just under 490. Because of strong linkage in the cohort, roughly five DR-DQ haplotypes were treated as single units for association and clustering. Among 398 genotyped donors of the cohort, an average of 235,054 unique TCR beta nucleotide sequences were sequenced per donor, about a sixth of them non-productive.

Study-wide conclusions, independent of this receptor: Presence/absence analyses assumed roughly uniform sequencing depth across donors, an assumption that may not hold. Linkage disequilibrium might explain the correlated functional status among segregating V segments, but an unknown experimental factor could not be ruled out. An earlier analysis of approximately 500 of the donors showed that most TCR beta V segments appeared in productive rearrangements either about 87% or about 30% of the time, which broadly matched IMGT annotations. The study gave a list of 150 to 200 TCR beta chains associated with cytomegalovirus. It was suggested by the authors that the approach could potentially be generalized to other disease states and immunological phenotypes. Because counts were too low, roughly 18 rarely observed V segments, including chromosome 9 orphons, were left out of the earlier analysis of approximately 580 of the donors. A later genetic analysis associated a missense DCLRE1C variant with V-gene and J-gene trimming of TCR beta chains, and an independent cohort replicated the association. While some public TCRs were present in many individuals, most TCR sequences turned up only very rarely across donors. Because some donors lacked HLA typing at each locus, the association tests relied only on the typed subset. A group of highly shared sequence variants was considered likely to be a technical artifact of the sequencing pipeline. For the cohort, immune exposure information was limited to CMV serostatus. This cohort had only TCR beta chains sequenced, and the lack of alpha or paired-chain data limited which features could be detected. In a later analysis, several top co-occurrence clusters were reported to appear linked to parvovirus B19, influenza, CMV and Epstein-Barr virus. Because the 87-base-pair reads could not distinguish some IMGT-functional V segments, including TRBV6-2 and TRBV6-3, those segments were excluded. A later analysis found that TCR association rates varied across HLA loci, with DRB1 alleles showing the most associated TCRs and HLA-C alleles the fewest. According to a later analysis, most CMV-associated TCR beta chains appeared to be HLA-restricted, and the HLA associations seemed to be driven largely by CMV exposure. When HLA alleles, especially DR and DQ, strongly co-occurred, attributing TCR associations to individual alleles was difficult. In both the original and validation cohorts, the classifier was reported to diagnose cytomegalovirus status with high specificity and sensitivity. A further reported finding was that TCR beta sequences accurately predicted the HLA-A and HLA-B alleles for most subjects in the first cohort. A later analysis found that HLA-associated TCR beta chains were more clonally expanded and had lower generation probabilities than equally common non-associated chains. At a false discovery rate of 0.05, a later analysis linked about 17,000 TCR beta sequences to specific HLA alleles. In vitro tests confirmed that a few of the cytomegalovirus-associated TCR beta chains recognize cytomegalovirus antigens. In a later genetic analysis, fewer N-insertions in productive TCRs were reported among donors in an Asian-associated ancestry cluster than the approximately 710-donor mean.

This clone was seen a few times. Which antigen it targets is not known. Within one base of it there is no much larger clone, and no base qualities were kept. Receptor amplification or capture employed the immunoSEQ multiplex PCR assay. For the multiplex PCR, a mixture combining 60 forward primers for TCR Vbeta segments and 13 reverse primers for TCR Jbeta segments was used. The CDR3 region of rearranged TCR beta genes was amplified from genomic DNA by a multiplex PCR assay. Amplified TCR beta libraries were sequenced as 87-base-pair reads on the Illumina HiSeq System. As for how the authors treated the data: A later analysis tallied 75 million to 95 million unique TCR beta chains across the 650 to 750 repertoires, and around 10 million of those chains were shared by two or more donors. Raw reads were error-corrected and collapsed into unique sequences by a nearest-neighbor algorithm in which closely related sequences were merged to remove PCR and sequencing errors. To assign V, D and J gene segments, CDR3 sequences were aligned to IMGT reference sequences. For a sequence to be retained, a match of at least six nucleotides was required to both a V gene segment and a J gene segment. Rearrangements were called productive when the CDR3 lacked stop codons and stayed in frame with V and J; all others were non-productive. Following IMGT convention, CDR3 was defined as the stretch from the second conserved V-encoded cysteine to the conserved J-encoded phenylalanine. In an earlier analysis of roughly 610 of the donors, sequences lacking an unambiguous match to a single V gene segment were excluded. In an earlier analysis of 500 to 750 of the donors, V segments were called functional above 56.7% productive rearrangements and were called segregating when the between-donor standard deviation exceeded 5%. A statistical classification framework was built to diagnose cytomegalovirus status from the catalog of TCR beta chain sequences. In a later analysis, V and J genes were assigned by comparing TCR nucleotide sequences against IMGT/GENE-DB human TR gene sequences. A later analysis assigned CDR3 sequences and most-parsimonious VDJ recombination scenarios with the TCRdist pipeline. In a later analysis, every TCR beta chain was defined by the combination of its CDR3 amino acid sequence and its V-gene family, and reads without a unique V-gene family were dropped. As a way to deal with suspected cross-contamination and a sequencing artifact, a later analysis dropped hundreds of nucleotide sequences that were highly shared and had low generation probability. For each public chain, a later analysis derived a clonal expansion index from normalized ranks of inferred template counts within each repertoire. Generation probabilities in a later analysis came from a VDJ recombination model fitted to out-of-frame rearrangements, and those results were checked against IGoR. Hypergeometric tests were used in a later analysis to score TCR-TCR, TCR-HLA and TCR-CMV co-occurrence, with a repertoire-size bias correction applied to the TCR pairs. In a later analysis, false discovery rates were estimated by permuting HLA or CMV assignments 20 times. In a later analysis, co-occurring TCRs were grouped with DBSCAN, and TCRdist sequence similarity was added when clustering was performed within HLA-allele-positive subsets. Co-occurrence clustering excluded repertoires with fewer than 30,000 or more than 120,000 public chains, plus five with anomalous nucleotide sharing. TCRdb limited this immuneACCESS table to in-frame rearrangements with V and J called. A share of clones is missing; checked studies link under half to unresolved V genes, and the rest is unexplained. V and J calls and clone size follow that table, whereas D and trimming were derived from the DNA. This sample gives over 150,000 clones in total; roughly 80% of them show up just once. Together, the top ten hold 3% to 4% of the sample.

The cohort was made up of approximately 700 healthy bone marrow donors. Cohort members were all nominally healthy when sampled, although unrecorded immune exposures were likely present. The donor tested CMV seronegative, placing the donor among the approximately 400 seronegative members of the cohort. A peripheral blood sample was provided by each donor, and peripheral blood mononuclear cells were used for TCR beta sequencing. The Qiagen DNeasy Blood Extraction Kit was used to extract genomic DNA from the blood cell samples. The CDR3 goes from the cysteine to the phenylalanine over 14 residues. This entry keeps only the CDR3 DNA: 42 bases, framed from base 1. CDR1 and CDR2, per the germline V gene (reference sequence), are LNHDA and SQIVND. Deletion took 5 bases off V and 2 bases off J, with a span of 7 bases between the germline ends.

This TCR was recovered from a woman in her forties in good health and CMV-seronegative. Sample: PBMCs. The chain links TRBV19 with TRBJ2-6; the D gene cannot be named for sure. The CDR3 region has the sequence CASSGTPGANVLTF. The bases read TGTGCCAGTAGTGGCACCCCTGGGGCCAACGTCCTGACTTTC.